The clone carrying this T cell receptor beta chain was seen only a few times. Its antigen is currently unknown. Arm-PCR with iRepertoire HTBI primers amplified the CDR3 regions for these TCR beta libraries. TCRdb re-called the multiplex PCR reads through MiXCR, storing one row per CDR3 protein. The sample shows 440,000 or so distinct CDR3 sequences, 14% to 15% of them seen only once. The germline V and J ends were trimmed by 8 bases and 6 bases, with 10 bases remaining between them. The CDR3 is 12 residues long. Germline values: CDR1 MDHEN, CDR2 SYDVKM. Time point specified: newly diagnosed GD, antithyroid drugs for less than 3 months. The TCR library used RNA extracted from PBMCs. Graves' disease diagnosis used American Thyroid Association guidelines. The data stem from a study of regulatory T cells in long-lasting Graves disease. The study's findings and limits: Persistent Graves' disease cases displayed lower TCR diversity than newly diagnosed ones.

This same sample was also part of a study on T cells in Graves' hyperthyroidism and ophthalmopathy.

The V and J genes are TRBV28 and TRBJ2-2; D unresolved. The origin of this receptor is a woman under 40 with Graves disease. The specimen was peripheral blood mononuclear cells (PBMCs), collected at new diagnosis, from a patient treated with antithyroid drugs. This CDR3 reads CASVGLAGELFF. DNA of the CDR3: TGTGCCAGCGTAGGGCTCGCCGGGGAGCTGTTTTTT.